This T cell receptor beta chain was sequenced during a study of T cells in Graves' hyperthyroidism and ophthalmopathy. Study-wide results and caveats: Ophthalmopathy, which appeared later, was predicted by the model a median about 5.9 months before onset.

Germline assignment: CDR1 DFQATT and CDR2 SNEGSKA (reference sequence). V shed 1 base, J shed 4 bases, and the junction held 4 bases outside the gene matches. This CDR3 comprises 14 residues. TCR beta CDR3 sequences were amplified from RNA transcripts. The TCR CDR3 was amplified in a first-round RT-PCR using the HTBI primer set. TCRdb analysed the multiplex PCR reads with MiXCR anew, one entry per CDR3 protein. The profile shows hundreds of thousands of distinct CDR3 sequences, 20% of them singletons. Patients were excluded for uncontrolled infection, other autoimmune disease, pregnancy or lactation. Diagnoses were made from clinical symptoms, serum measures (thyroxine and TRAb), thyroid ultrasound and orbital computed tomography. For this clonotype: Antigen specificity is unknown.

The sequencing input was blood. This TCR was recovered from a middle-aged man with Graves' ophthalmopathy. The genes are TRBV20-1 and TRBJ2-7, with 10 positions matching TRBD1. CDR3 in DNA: TGCAGTGCTAGAGGGGACAGGGGAACATACGAGCAGTACTTC. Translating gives CSARGDRGTYEQYF.